This T cell receptor (beta chain) was recovered during a study of cytomegalovirus exposure and HLA in healthy donors. General observations from the study: DRB1 showed the most TCR associations and HLA-C the fewest in a later analysis, as rates varied by HLA locus.

The CDR3 has 15 amino acids. The V segment lost 7 bases and the J segment 3 bases; nucleotides outside the gene matches: 8. Per the germline V gene, CDR1 is WNHNN and CDR2 is SYGVQD (reference sequence). 60 Vbeta and 13 Jbeta primers were used in PCR. TCRdb's copy holds only in-frame clones and misses some; the assay was immunoSEQ multiplex PCR. The sample lists under 200,000 clones; around 74% were seen once. This clone is a singleton in its sample. What it binds is unknown. Source material: PBMCs. V usage is TRBV10-1 and J usage is TRBJ2-3; 9 positions match TRBD1. The clonotype comes from a female donor in good health and CMV-seronegative. For the CDR3, the DNA is TGCGCCAGCAATCACGGACAGGGGAGGACAGATACGCAGTATTTT. Protein sequence: CASNHGQGRTDTQYF.